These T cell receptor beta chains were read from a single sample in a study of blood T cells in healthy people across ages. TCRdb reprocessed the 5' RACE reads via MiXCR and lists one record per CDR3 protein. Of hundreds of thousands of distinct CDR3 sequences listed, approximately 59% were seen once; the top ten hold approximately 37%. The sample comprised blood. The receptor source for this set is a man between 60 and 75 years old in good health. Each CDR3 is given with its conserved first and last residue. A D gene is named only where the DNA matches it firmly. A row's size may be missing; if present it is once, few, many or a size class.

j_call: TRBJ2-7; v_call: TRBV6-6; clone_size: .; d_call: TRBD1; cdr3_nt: TGTGCCAGCACCCCTATCGGGACAGAGGCCTACAATGAGCAGTACTTC; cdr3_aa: CASTPIGTEAYNEQYF
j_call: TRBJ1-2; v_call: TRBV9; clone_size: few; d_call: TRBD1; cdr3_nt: TGTGCCAGCAGCGGGGGGACAGCCTCTATGACCTCCGGCTACACCTTC; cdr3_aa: CASSGGTASMTSGYTF
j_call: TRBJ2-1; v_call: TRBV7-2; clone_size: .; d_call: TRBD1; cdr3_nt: TGTGTCAGCAGCAGGGACAGGGCTAGGGATGAGCAGTTCTTC; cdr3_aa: CVSSRDRARDEQFF
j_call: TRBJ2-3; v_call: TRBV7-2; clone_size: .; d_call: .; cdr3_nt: TGTGCCAGCAGCTTGGTGGGCCCTAGCACAGATACGCAGTATTTT; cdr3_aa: CASSLVGPSTDTQYF
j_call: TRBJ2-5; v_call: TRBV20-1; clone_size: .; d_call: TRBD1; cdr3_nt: TGCAGTGCTAGCCAGGGACAGGCTCTTGGGACCCAGTACTTC; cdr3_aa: CSASQGQALGTQYF
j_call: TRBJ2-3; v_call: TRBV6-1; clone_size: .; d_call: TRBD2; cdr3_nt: TGTGCCAGCAGTGTTATAGCGGGGGATCCTAGCACAGATACGCAGTATTTT; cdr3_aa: CASSVIAGDPSTDTQYF
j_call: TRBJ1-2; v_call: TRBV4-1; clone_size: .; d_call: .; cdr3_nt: TGCGCCAGCAGCCAAAACGAGGGTTCTTCCTATGGCTACACCTTC; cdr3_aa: CASSQNEGSSYGYTF
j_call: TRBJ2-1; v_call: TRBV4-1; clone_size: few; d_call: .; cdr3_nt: TGCGCTAGCAGTCAAAGTCCTCCCGGGGTCTCCTACAATGAGCAGTTCTTC; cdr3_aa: CASSQSPPGVSYNEQFF
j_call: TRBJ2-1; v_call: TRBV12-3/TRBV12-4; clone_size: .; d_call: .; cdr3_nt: TGTGCCAGCACCCCGGGGGGCCCCTCCTACAATGAGCAGTTCTTC; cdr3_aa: CASTPGGPSYNEQFF
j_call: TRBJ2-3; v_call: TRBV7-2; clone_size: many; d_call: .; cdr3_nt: TGTGCCAGCAGCCAGACAGATACGCAGTATTTT; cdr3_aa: CASSQTDTQYF
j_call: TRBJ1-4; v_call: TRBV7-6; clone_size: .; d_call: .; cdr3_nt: TGTGCCAGCAGCTTAGGGAACGGACTCAATGAAAAACTGTTTTTT; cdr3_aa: CASSLGNGLNEKLFF
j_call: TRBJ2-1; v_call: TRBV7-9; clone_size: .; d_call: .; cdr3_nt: TGTGCCAGCAGATGGGAGACAGTAGACAATGAGCAGTTCTTC; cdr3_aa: CASRWETVDNEQFF
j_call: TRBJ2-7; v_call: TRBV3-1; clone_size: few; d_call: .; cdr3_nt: TGTGCCAGCAGCCTGCACGACTACGAGCAGTACTTC; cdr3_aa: CASSLHDYEQYF
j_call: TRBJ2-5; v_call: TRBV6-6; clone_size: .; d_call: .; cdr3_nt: TGTGCCAGCAAGACCCAAGAGACCCAGTACTTC; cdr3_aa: CASKTQETQYF
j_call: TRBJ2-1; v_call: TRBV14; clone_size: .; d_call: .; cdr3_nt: TGTGCCAGCAGTCCCGGGACCCCCCCGAGCGATGAGCAGTTCTTC; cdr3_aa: CASSPGTPPSDEQFF
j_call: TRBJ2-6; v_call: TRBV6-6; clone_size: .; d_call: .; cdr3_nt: TGTGCCAGCAGCCCGACGGGCCCCTTCTCTGGGGCCAACGTCCTGACTTTC; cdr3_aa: CASSPTGPFSGANVLTF
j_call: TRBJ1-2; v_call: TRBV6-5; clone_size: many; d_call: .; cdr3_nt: TGTGCCAGCAGCCCCGGGACGTCCTATGGCTACACCTTC; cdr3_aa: CASSPGTSYGYTF
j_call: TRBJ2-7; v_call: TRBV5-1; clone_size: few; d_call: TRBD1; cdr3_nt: TGCGCCAGCAGCTTGACAGGGGTCCCCTACGAGCAGTACTTC; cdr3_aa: CASSLTGVPYEQYF
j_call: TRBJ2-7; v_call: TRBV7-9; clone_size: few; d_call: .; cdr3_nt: TGTGCCAGCAGCACACCCGGGAGCCCCGACGAGCAGTACTTC; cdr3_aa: CASSTPGSPDEQYF
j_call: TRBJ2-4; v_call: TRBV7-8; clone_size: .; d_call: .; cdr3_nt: TGTGCCAGCAGCTTGTTGGGGGCAACAAGGATAGCCAAAAACATTCAGTACTTC; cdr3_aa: CASSLLGATRIAKNIQYF
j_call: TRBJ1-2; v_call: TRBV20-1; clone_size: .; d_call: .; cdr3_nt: TGCAGTGCTACAGGCGGGGATCTCTATGGCTACACCTTC; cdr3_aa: CSATGGDLYGYTF
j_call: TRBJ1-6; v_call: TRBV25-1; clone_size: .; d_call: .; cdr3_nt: TGTGCCAGCAGTGTGAGCGGCTTAAATTCACCCCTCCACTTT; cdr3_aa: CASSVSGLNSPLHF
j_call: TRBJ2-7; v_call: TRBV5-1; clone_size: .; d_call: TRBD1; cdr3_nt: TGCGCCAGCAGCTTCACCGGACAGGGGGGCGAGCAGTACTTC; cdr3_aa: CASSFTGQGGEQYF
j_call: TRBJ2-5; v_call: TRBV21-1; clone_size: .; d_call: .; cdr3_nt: TGTGCCAGCAGCAAAGAGGTATTTTCCTCGAATGAGCAGTACTTC; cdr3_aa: CASSKEVFSSNEQYF